This T cell receptor (beta chain) appears in the sequencing data of a study of monozygotic twins with inflammatory bowel disease (dated by TCRdb to between 2017 and 2020). Background on the whole study: In total, some 30 monozygotic twin pairs made up the full study: 19 Danish pairs, all IBD-discordant, plus nine German pairs, of which four were IBD-concordant and five were IBD-discordant. Each individual had, on average, about 151 000 unique TCRalpha sequences and 181 000 unique TCRbeta sequences available for analysis. Within discordant pairs, disease-associated traits were sought mainly by comparing IBD patients with their genetically identical healthy co-twins.

The CDR3 has 14 amino acids, counting the end cysteine and phenylalanine. No nucleotide data were recorded. The germline V gene specifies SQVTM as CDR1 and ANQGSEA as CDR2. From each donor, an approximately 2.5 ml peripheral blood sample was drawn into PAXgene tubes and stored at -80 degrees C. Without any T cell sorting, total RNA was extracted from whole blood using the PAXgene blood miRNA kit on an automated QIAcube. Deep TCRalpha and TCRbeta repertoire profiling with unique molecular barcoding was performed on peripheral blood of monozygotic twin pairs concordant or discordant for inflammatory bowel disease. Smoking habits were recorded for all twin pairs, and individuals were classified as current, former or never smokers. On this clonotype: Its antigen has not been determined.

What the work shows at the level of the full study, not this receptor alone: The results gave no support for a single strong signal or clonotype linked to IBD. The analysis was unable to tell apart different T cell subtypes. Concordant and discordant twins showed no difference in repertoire similarity, possibly because of limited statistical power. Measured by the inverse Simpson index, TCRbeta repertoire diversity was lower in IBD patients than in their healthy co-twins. Background noise and inter-individual variability may have been introduced into the repertoires by the differing immunosuppressive treatments among patients. Compared with healthy twins, IBD patients had fewer clonotypes in common with other individuals, a difference most pronounced in patients showing signs of disease activity.

The library relied on 5' RACE. Preparation of each TCR library used approximately 4,000 ng of total RNA. For each sample, cDNA was synthesized in eight separate reactions using SMARTScribe reverse transcriptase. During cDNA synthesis, template switching introduced unique molecular identifiers that contained a 6-nucleotide sample barcode. Two nested PCRs of approximately 16 and 9 cycles amplified the TCRalpha and TCRbeta cDNA, and bead purification followed each PCR. Before amplification, the cDNA was treated with uracil DNA-glycosylase and purified using the QIAquick PCR purification kit. The second PCR was the step at which Illumina TruSeq-compatible adapters and sample-specific barcodes were added. Library quality and concentration were checked on TapeStation and Qubit, and libraries were pooled at around 5.3 ng each. Pooled libraries were sequenced on an Illumina HiSeq2500 single-index Rapid Run with 2 x 100 bp reads and custom sequencing primers. The original methods were these. UMI-based consensus assembly with MiGEC version 1.2.6 was used to correct PCR and sequencing errors. V(D)J alignment, clonotype assembly and CDR3 extraction were performed with MiXCR version 2.1.1. To normalise gene usage, clonotype sharing and MAIT/NKT TCR abundance, the analysis used the top 1000, 10 000 and 20 000 clonotypes per sample. After downsampling to 27 000 UMIs, diversity was calculated as the inverse Simpson index using the vegan R package. Paired Mann-Whitney U tests were applied to discordant twin pairs, with Benjamini-Hochberg correction for multiple testing. Through TCRdb reprocessing, the reads give one entry per CDR3 protein sequence; DNA is omitted. The V and J calls were determined by TCRdb, not by the authors. The sample table on file contains 150,000 to 200,000 distinct CDR3 sequences. The leading ten clones occupy around 2.8% of the sample.

The origin of this receptor is a human donor with ulcerative colitis or Crohn's disease, or a healthy co-twin of an affected twin (not recorded which). This chain joins TRBV29-1 to TRBJ2-3; TCRdb lists TRBD2, though no DNA is available to test this call. Sequencing was performed on blood. CDR3 sequence: CSLRTSGRTDTQYF.